A single sample gave rise to the 2 T cell receptor beta chains below, sequenced in a study of blood T cell repertoires in COVID-19 (dated by TCRdb to 2018 to 2020). Library method: the immunoSEQ multiplex PCR assay. TCRdb took this table from immuneACCESS and kept in-frame rearrangements with V and J called. Such tables lack part of the clones; where checked against another copy, unresolved V genes explain under half of the gap, and the rest is unexplained. The sample records 490,000 or so clones, approximately 91% of which are singletons. Roughly 8% of the sample comes from the top ten. The sample comprised PBMCs or T cells enriched from blood (not recorded which). The source of these receptors is a woman aged 55 to 70 who had recovered from COVID-19.

This sequence joins TRBV28 and TRBJ2-4; D remains ambiguous. Germline V gene data show CDR1 as MDHEN and CDR2 as SYDVKM. This CDR3 is built from 15 residues. Trimming cost V 4 bases and J 1 base, with 11 bases left between them. For the CDR3, the DNA is TGTGCCAGCAGTTATACTCCCGGGGCCAAAAACATTCAGTACTTC. Residues: CASSYTPGAKNIQYF. Full variable domain (outside the CDR3, taken from reference TRBV28 and TRBJ2-4): DVKVTQSSRYLVKRTGEKVFLECVQDMDHENMFWYRQDPGLGLRLIYFSYDVKMKEKGDIPEGYSVSREKKERFSLILESASTNQTSMYLCASSYTPGAKNIQYFGAGTRLSVL.

V and J are TRBV5-1 and TRBJ1-6; D is perhaps TRBD1 (6 bases). Trimming shortened V by 1 base and J by 6 bases, and 11 bases separated the two germline ends. This CDR3 is 15 amino acids long. The germline gives CDR1 SGHRS, CDR2 YFSETQ. For the CDR3, the DNA is TGCGCCAGCAGCTTGCAGGGGACGGTTAATTCACCCCTCCACTTT. Translated, it gives CASSLQGTVNSPLHF.